This record concerns one TCR beta chain sequence. Time point defined: persistent/refractory GD, antithyroid drugs over 5 years with positive TRAb. The TCR library was made from RNA that had been extracted from PBMCs in TRIzol. The sample belongs to a study of regulatory T cells in long-lasting Graves disease. Study overall: By definition, persistent Graves' disease involved antithyroid drugs for over 5 years alongside positive TSH receptor antibodies.

Through Arm-PCR of CDR3 regions and iRepertoire HTBI primers, TCR beta libraries were built. MiXCR was run by TCRdb on the multiplex PCR reads, yielding one entry per CDR3 protein. The data show roughly 430,000 distinct CDR3 sequences, with 21% seen just once and over 11% held by the top ten. The trim removed 10 bases at V and 9 bases at J, leaving 4 bases unmatched. Germline lookup yields CDR1 SNHLY and CDR2 FYNNEI. This CDR3 comprises 12 residues. Sample: peripheral blood mononuclear cells (PBMCs), taken when the disease was refractory, from a patient treated with antithyroid drugs. The receptor comes from a female donor with Graves disease. The chain is built from TRBV2 and TRBJ2-1, with 12 bases that match TRBD1. CDR3 sequence (DNA): TGTGCCACCGGGACAGGGGGCTCTGAGCAGTTCTTC. Amino acid sequence: CATGTGGSEQFF.